What follows are 18 T cell receptor beta chains derived from one specimen sequenced in a study of shared clonotypes between healthy human individuals. The protocol was immunoSEQ multiplex PCR, while the TCRdb copy is restricted to in-frame clones and leaves out a portion. The data show about 490,000 clones, 76% seen once. Sequencing was carried out using PBMCs. Every receptor here comes from a woman aged 40 to 50 in good health. Some clones in this sample may be carry-over from other donors' samples.

The genes are TRBV28 and TRBJ1-1; possible D gene TRBD1, 5 bases. Per germline, CDR1 MDHEN and CDR2 SYDVKM. There are 15 residues in the CDR3. V lost 4 bases and J lost 5, with 17 bases in between. This CDR3 is CASSSPGHSRTEAFF. The CDR3 DNA follows: TGTGCCAGCAGTTCGCCCGGACACTCGAGGACTGAAGCTTTCTTT.

V is TRBV7-3 and J is TRBJ2-2; weak D call: TRBD2 (5 bases). This CDR3 spans 16 amino acids. V was pared by 5 bases and J by 2 bases, with 15 bases between. Germline V CDR1 and CDR2: SGHTA, FQGTGA. CDR3 DNA: TGTGCCAGCAGCCTCCTTGGTGGAGGTAACACCGGGGAGCTGTTTTTT. It specifies CASSLLGGGNTGELFF.

This clone was recorded once. This may be a read error, as it is one base from a much larger clone. This chain joins TRBV7-9 and TRBJ2-3; D remains unclear. Germline-derived CDR1 and CDR2 are SEHNR and FQNEAQ (reference sequence). The germline V and J ends were trimmed by 5 bases and 1 base, with 4 bases remaining between them. The CDR3 runs 12 residues. The CDR3 sequence: CASSPGTDTQYF. CDR3 in DNA: TGTGCCAGCAGCCCGGGCACAGATACGCAGTATTTT.

V usage is TRBV30 and J usage is TRBJ1-2, with 9 bases aligning to TRBD1. This CDR3 has 14 residues. The germline V gene has CDR1 GTSNPN and CDR2 SVGIG (reference sequence). V lost 8 bases and J lost 0; bases outside the gene matches: 7. The CDR3, as DNA: TGTGCCAAGGGACAGGGAGGGTCTAACTATGGCTACACCTTC. Its protein is CAKGQGGSNYGYTF.

The rearrangement links TRBV10-3 to TRBJ2-1; D gene unclear. The CDR3 consists of 14 residues. Deletions cut 0 bases from V and 6 bases from J, with 9 bases between. Germline values: CDR1 ENHRY, CDR2 SYGVKD. The CDR3 loop is CAISESSQTNEQFF. CDR3 nucleotides: TGTGCCATCAGTGAGTCCAGCCAAACCAATGAGCAGTTCTTC.

The sample holds a few counts of this clone. CDR3 bases: TGTGCCAGCAGCTTAGGGGTGGCGGGGGAGCAGTTCTTC. It specifies CASSLGVAGEQFF. The chain has TRBV11-3 and TRBJ2-1; TRBD2 is a possible D gene (6 bases). From germline, CDR1 is SGHNT and CDR2 YENEEA. V was cut by 1 base and J by 10 bases, with 11 bases left in between. This CDR3 spans 13 amino acids.

This clone was observed at least ten times. The V call is TRBV6-1, the J call TRBJ2-5, with TRBD2 identical over 11 bases. The J call may be incorrect, as the DNA end agrees better with TRBJ2-7. The CDR3 totals 15 residues. The germline V gene encodes CDR1 MNHNS and CDR2 SASEGT. Written as DNA, the CDR3 is TGTGCCAGCGAAGGAACTAGCGGGAGTTCCTACGAGCAGTACTTC. Protein: CASEGTSGSSYEQYF.

In its sample, this clone was seen once. Written as DNA, the CDR3 is TGTGCCAGCAGCTCCCCCCCGTACCAAGAGACCCAGTACTTC. It yields the protein CASSSPPYQETQYF. The chain uses TRBV7-2 and TRBJ2-5; the D is unclear. The V and J ends lost 4 bases and 0 bases respectively, with 9 bases between them. The CDR3 is 14 residues long. Germline V gives CDR1 SGHTA, CDR2 FQGNSA. The full variable domain, with the rest looked up from reference TRBV7-2 and TRBJ2-5, is GAGVSQSPSNKVTEKGKDVELRCDPISGHTALYWYRQSLGQGLEFLIYFQGNSAPDKSGLPSDRFSAERTGGSVSTLTIQRTQQEDSAVYLCASSSPPYQETQYFGPGTRLLVL.

The chain joins TRBV5-4 to TRBJ2-5, with 9 bases lining up with TRBD2. J was trimmed by 3 bases and V by 3 bases; bases with no gene match: 9. The CDR3 has 16 amino acids. Looked up from germline, CDR1 is SGHNT and CDR2 is YYREEE (reference sequence). This chain's CDR3 is CASSSGVAGVEETQYF. The CDR3 bases are TGTGCCAGCAGCTCCGGAGTAGCGGGGGTAGAAGAGACCCAGTACTTC. Complete variable domain (other parts from reference TRBV5-4 and TRBJ2-5): ETGVTQSPTHLIKTRGQQVTLRCSSQSGHNTVSWYQQALGQGPQFIFQYYREEENGRGNFPPRFSGLQFPNYSSELNVNALELDDSALYLCASSSGVAGVEETQYFGPGTRLLVL.

Concerning this clone: Germline is not matched at one junction end, which may reflect a read error. The genes are TRBV27 and TRBJ2-3; D may be TRBD1 or TRBD2 (5 bases each). CDR3 length: 17 residues. Germline CDR1 and CDR2: MNHEY and SMNVEV (reference sequence). CDR3 DNA sequence: TGTGCCAGCAGTTTATCGGGGTGGGCCCCTAGCACAGGTACGCAGTATTTT. The encoded protein is CASSLSGWAPSTGTQYF.

V gene TRBV28 combines with J gene TRBJ2-1; D is uncertain. There are 15 residues in the CDR3. With 7 bases removed from V and 0 bases from J, the gap between germline ends came to 13 bases. CDR1 is MDHEN, CDR2 SYDVKM, per germline. The CDR3 sequence: CASTLTESSYNEQFF. CDR3 DNA sequence: TGTGCCAGCACCCTGACTGAGAGCTCCTACAATGAGCAGTTCTTC. Full variable domain (missing parts from reference TRBV28 and TRBJ2-1): DVKVTQSSRYLVKRTGEKVFLECVQDMDHENMFWYRQDPGLGLRLIYFSYDVKMKEKGDIPEGYSVSREKKERFSLILESASTNQTSMYLCASTLTESSYNEQFFGPGTRLTVL.

Ten or more counts support this clone. Additional DNA sequences in this sample encode the identical CDR3. The chain links TRBV19 to TRBJ1-2; D is unresolved. Trimming pared 5 bases from V and 5 bases from J, leaving 12 bases between. CDR1 is LNHDA and CDR2 is SQIVND in the germline V gene (reference sequence). CDR3 length: 13 residues. The chain's CDR3 is CASSPSGIYGYTF. In DNA, the CDR3 is TGTGCCAGTAGTCCGTCCGGTATTTATGGCTACACCTTC.

The chain links TRBV4-2 to TRBJ2-7, with 7 bases fitting TRBD2. The CDR3 contains 16 residues. Germline V CDR1 and CDR2: LGHNA, YNFKEQ. V was clipped by 0 bases and J by 0 bases; unmatched bases: 5. The CDR3: CASSQEMGGASYEQYF. The CDR3 nucleotides are TGTGCCAGCAGCCAAGAAATGGGAGGGGCCTCCTACGAGCAGTACTTC.

V and J are TRBV30 and TRBJ2-1, with 12 bases aligning to TRBD2. Per germline, CDR1 GTSNPN and CDR2 SVGIG (reference sequence). The length of the CDR3 is 16 residues. V lost 3 bases and J lost 1; bases outside the gene matches: 4. DNA of the CDR3: TGTGCCTGGAGGGTGGGACTAGCGGGTTCCTACAATGAGCAGTTCTTC. This translates into CAWRVGLAGSYNEQFF.

This chain links TRBV5-4 with TRBJ1-1; TRBD1 is a possible D gene (6 bases). CDR1 and CDR2 from the germline V gene are SGHNT and YYREEE (reference sequence). The CDR3 loop spans 17 amino acids. Trimming removed 5 bases from V and 4 bases from J, with 24 bases in between. CDR3 sequence: CASRVWQGISVSTEAFF. CDR3 bases: TGTGCCAGCAGGGTTTGGCAGGGGATTTCCGTGAGCACTGAAGCTTTCTTT.

This clone has a single count. A far larger clone is one base from this, pointing to a likely read error. The chain employs TRBV19 and TRBJ1-2; D gene ambiguous. The CDR3 covers 14 residues. From germline, CDR1 is LNHDA and CDR2 SQIVND (reference sequence). The V and J ends lost 8 bases and 4 bases respectively, with 17 bases between them. CDR3: CASGTLKEFYGYTF. The CDR3 coding sequence is TGTGCCAGTGGTACCCTGAAGGAATTCTATGGCTACACCTTC.

Concerning this clone itself: The sample carries other DNA sequences with the same CDR3. CDR3 bases: TGTGCCAGCAGCTTGGCGGGGGAGCAGTTCTTC. Its protein is CASSLAGEQFF. This chain connects TRBV7-9 to TRBJ2-1, with a weak D call TRBD2 (6 bases). The V gene's germline CDR1 is SEHNR and CDR2 FQNEAQ (reference sequence). The CDR3 sequence is 11 residues long. Trimming left V 3 bases short and J 10 bases short, with 7 bases between.

The rearrangement links TRBV2 to TRBJ1-1; D is uncertain. V lost 8 bases and J 5 bases, leaving 9 bases between the germline ends. Germline-derived CDR1 and CDR2 are SNHLY and FYNNEI. The CDR3 contains 11 residues. CDR3 coding DNA: TGTGCCAGCGGTCGTATGACTGAAGCTTTCTTT. This encodes CASGRMTEAFF.